The clone carrying this T cell receptor beta chain occurred many times. The data were obtained in a study of identical twins. From the 5' RACE reads, TCRdb called clonotypes with MiXCR, one entry per CDR3 protein. Of approximately 700,000 distinct CDR3 sequences in the sample, over 5% were seen once. Germline CDR1 is DFQATT and CDR2 is SNEGSKA (reference sequence). V was trimmed by 0 bases and J by 11 bases, leaving 16 bases between them. The CDR3 extends over 13 amino acids. This sequence joins TRBV20-1 and TRBJ1-1, with D uncertain. Sequencing was performed on naive T cells sorted from blood. The sequence came from a man aged 18 to 35 in good health. The CDR3 is CSARDPVPGVAFF. Written as DNA, the CDR3 is TGCAGTGCTAGAGACCCGGTCCCGGGCGTGGCTTTCTTT.